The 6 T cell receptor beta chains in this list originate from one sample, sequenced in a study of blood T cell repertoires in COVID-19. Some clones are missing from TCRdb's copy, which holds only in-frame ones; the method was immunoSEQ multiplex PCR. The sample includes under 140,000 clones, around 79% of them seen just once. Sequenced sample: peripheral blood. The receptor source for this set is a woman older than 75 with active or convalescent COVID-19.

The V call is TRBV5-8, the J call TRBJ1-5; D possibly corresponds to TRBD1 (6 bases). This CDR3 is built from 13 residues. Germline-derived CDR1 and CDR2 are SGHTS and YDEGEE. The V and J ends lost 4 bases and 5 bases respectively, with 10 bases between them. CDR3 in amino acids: CASSRDTDQPQHF. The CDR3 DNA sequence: TGTGCCAGCAGCCGGGACACCGATCAGCCCCAGCATTTT.

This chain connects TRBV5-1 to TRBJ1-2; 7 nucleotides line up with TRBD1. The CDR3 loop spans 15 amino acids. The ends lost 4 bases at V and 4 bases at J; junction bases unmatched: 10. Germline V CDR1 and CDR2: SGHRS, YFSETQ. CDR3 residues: CASSGIRGRGYGYTF. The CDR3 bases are TGCGCCAGCAGCGGAATAAGGGGGCGCGGCTATGGCTACACCTTC.

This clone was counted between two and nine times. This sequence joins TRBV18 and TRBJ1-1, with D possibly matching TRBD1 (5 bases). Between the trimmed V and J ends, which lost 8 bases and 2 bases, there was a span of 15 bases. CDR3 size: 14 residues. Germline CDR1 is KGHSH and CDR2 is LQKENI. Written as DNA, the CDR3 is TGTGCCAGCACCCGGGTGGGGGGAAACACTGAAGCTTTCTTT. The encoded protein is CASTRVGGNTEAFF.

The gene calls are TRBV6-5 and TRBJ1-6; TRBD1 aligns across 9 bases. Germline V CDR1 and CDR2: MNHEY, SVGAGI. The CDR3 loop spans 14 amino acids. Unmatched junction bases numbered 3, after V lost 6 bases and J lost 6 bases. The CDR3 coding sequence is TGTGCCAGCAGACAGGACAGGGGTAATTCACCCCTCCACTTT. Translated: CASRQDRGNSPLHF.

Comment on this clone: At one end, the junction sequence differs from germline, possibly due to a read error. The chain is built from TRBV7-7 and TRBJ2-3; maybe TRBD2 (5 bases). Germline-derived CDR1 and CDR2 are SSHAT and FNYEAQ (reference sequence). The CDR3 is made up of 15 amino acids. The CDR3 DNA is TGTGCTAGCAGCTTCCGAGGGCTGAGCACAGATACGCAGTATTTT. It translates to CASSFRGLSTDTQYF.

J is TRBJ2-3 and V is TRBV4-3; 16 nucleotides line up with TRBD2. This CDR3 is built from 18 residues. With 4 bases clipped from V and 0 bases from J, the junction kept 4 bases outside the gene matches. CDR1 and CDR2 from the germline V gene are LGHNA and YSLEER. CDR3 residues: CASSPGLAGGLSTDTQYF. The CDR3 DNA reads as TGCGCCAGCAGCCCGGGACTAGCGGGAGGGTTAAGCACAGATACGCAGTATTTT.